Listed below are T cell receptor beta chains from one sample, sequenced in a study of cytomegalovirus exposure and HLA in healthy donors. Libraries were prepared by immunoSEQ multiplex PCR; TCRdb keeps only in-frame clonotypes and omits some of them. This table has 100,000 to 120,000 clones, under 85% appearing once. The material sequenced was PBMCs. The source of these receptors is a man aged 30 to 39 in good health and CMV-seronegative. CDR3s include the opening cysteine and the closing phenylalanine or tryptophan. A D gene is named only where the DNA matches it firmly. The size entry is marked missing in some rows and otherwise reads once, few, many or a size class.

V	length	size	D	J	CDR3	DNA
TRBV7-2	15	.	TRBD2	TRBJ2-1	CASSLLAGSYNEQFF	TGTGCCAGCAGCTTACTAGCGGGTTCCTACAATGAGCAGTTCTTC
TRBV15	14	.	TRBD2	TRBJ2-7	CATSTGLAGMEQYF	TGTGCCACCAGCACCGGACTAGCGGGGATGGAGCAGTACTTC
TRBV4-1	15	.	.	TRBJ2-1	CASSQLGGRADEQFF	TGCGCCAGCAGCCAATTGGGGGGACGGGCCGATGAGCAGTTCTTC
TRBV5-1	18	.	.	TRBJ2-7	CASSCPQGASGRTYEQYF	TGCGCCAGCAGCTGCCCGCAGGGGGCTAGCGGTCGTACCTACGAGCAGTACTTC
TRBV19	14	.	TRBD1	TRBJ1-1	CASSIPRGDTEAFF	TGTGCCAGTAGTATCCCCAGGGGGGACACTGAAGCTTTCTTT
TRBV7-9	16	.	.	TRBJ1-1	CASSLVGLGGDTEAFF	TGTGCCAGCAGCTTAGTAGGGTTAGGGGGGGACACTGAAGCTTTCTTT
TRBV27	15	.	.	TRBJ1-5	CASSFDGGEGQPQHF	TGTGCCAGCAGTTTCGACGGGGGGGAGGGTCAGCCCCAGCATTTT
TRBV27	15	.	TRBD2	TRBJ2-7	CASSYASGSSYEQYF	TGTGCCAGCAGTTACGCTAGCGGGAGTAGCTACGAGCAGTACTTC
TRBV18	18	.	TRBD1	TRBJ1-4	CASSPPVVLGQGKEKLFF	TGTGCCAGCTCACCACCTGTGGTCTTGGGACAGGGGAAAGAAAAACTGTTTTTT
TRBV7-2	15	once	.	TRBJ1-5	CASSLAMGRNQPQHF	TGTGCCAGCAGCTTAGCGATGGGGCGGAATCAGCCCCAGCATTTT
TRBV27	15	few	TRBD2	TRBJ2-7	CASSILAGPTYEQYF	TGTGCCAGCAGTATACTAGCGGGACCTACCTACGAGCAGTACTTC
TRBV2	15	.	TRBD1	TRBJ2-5	CASKTGDWGVETQYF	TGTGCCAGCAAGACAGGGGATTGGGGTGTAGAGACCCAGTACTTC
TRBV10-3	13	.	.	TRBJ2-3	CAAGTENTDTQYF	TGTGCCGCGGGGACAGAGAACACAGATACGCAGTATTTT
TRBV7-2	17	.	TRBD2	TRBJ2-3	CASSLSLAGGRADTQYF	TGTGCCAGCAGCCTCAGCCTAGCGGGGGGGCGTGCAGATACGCAGTATTTT
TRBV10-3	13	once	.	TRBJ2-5	CAILGQGEETQYF	TGTGCCATCCTGGGTCAGGGTGAAGAGACCCAGTACTTC
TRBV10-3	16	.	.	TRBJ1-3	CAISELASTSGNTIYF	TGTGCCATCAGTGAGTTAGCGTCTACCTCTGGAAACACCATATATTTT
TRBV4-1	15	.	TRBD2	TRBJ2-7	CASSQDSAGLREQYF	TGCGCCAGCAGCCAAGATTCCGCGGGACTACGGGAGCAGTACTTC
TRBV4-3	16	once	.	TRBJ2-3	CASSQVEVTRTDTQYF	TGCGCCAGCAGCCAAGTAGAGGTCACGCGCACAGATACGCAGTATTTT
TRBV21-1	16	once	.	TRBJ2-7	CASSSHPDRGEGEQYF	TGTGCCAGCAGCTCTCACCCAGACAGGGGTGAGGGTGAGCAGTACTTC
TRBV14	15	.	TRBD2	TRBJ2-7	CASSQWTSGDYEQYF	TGTGCCAGCAGCCAATGGACTAGCGGAGATTACGAGCAGTACTTC
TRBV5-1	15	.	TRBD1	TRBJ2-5	CASSLGGTGEETQYF	TGCGCCAGCAGCTTGGGGGGGACAGGGGAAGAGACCCAGTACTTC
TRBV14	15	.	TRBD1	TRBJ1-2	CASSVRGQGLYGYTF	TGTGCCAGCAGCGTACGTGGACAGGGGCTCTATGGCTACACCTTC